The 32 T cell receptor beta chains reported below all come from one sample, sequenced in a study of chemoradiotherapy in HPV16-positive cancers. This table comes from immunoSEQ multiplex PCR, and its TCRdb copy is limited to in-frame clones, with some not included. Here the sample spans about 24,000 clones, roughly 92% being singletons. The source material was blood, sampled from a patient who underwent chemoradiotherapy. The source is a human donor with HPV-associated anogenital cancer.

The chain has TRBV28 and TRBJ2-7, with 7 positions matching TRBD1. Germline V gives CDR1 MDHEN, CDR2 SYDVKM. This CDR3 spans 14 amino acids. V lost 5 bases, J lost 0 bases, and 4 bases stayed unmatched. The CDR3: CASSHRGSSYEQYF. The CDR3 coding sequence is TGTGCCAGCAGTCACAGGGGCTCCTCCTACGAGCAGTACTTC.

CDR3 sequence: CASSLRRQETQYF. CDR3 sequence (DNA): TGTGCCAGCAGCTTAAGACGCCAAGAGACCCAGTACTTC. The rearrangement joins TRBV7-3 to TRBJ2-5; D not resolved. The CDR3 length is 13 residues. Looked up from germline, CDR1 is SGHTA and CDR2 is FQGTGA. V lost 1 base and J lost 1, with 4 bases in between.

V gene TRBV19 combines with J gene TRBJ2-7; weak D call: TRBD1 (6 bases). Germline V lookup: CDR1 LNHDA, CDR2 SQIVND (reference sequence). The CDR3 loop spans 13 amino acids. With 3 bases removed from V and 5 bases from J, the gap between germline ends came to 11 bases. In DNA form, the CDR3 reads TGTGCCAGTAGTATCCCAGGGGTCCACGAGCAGTACTTC. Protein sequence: CASSIPGVHEQYF.

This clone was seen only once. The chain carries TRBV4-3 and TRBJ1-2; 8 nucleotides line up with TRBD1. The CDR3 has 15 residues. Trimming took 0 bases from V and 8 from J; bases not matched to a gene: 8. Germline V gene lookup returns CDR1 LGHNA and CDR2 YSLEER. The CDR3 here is CASSQDRQGATGYTF. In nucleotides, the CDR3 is TGCGCCAGCAGCCAAGATCGTCAGGGGGCAACAGGCTACACCTTC.

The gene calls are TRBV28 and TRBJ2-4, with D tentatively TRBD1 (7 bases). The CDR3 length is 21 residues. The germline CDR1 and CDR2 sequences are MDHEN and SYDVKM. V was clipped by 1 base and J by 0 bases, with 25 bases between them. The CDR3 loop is CASSLSPRVAGGILAKNIQYF. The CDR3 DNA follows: TGTGCCAGCAGTTTATCCCCAAGGGTGGCAGGGGGGATACTAGCCAAAAACATTCAGTACTTC.

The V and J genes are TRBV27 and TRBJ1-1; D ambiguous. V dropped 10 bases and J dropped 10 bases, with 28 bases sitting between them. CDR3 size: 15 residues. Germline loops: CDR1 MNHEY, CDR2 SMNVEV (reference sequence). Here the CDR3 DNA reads TGTGCCACCCTGGGGAGTGGCGGTTCATTCCGCCGAGCTTTCTTT. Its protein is CATLGSGGSFRRAFF.

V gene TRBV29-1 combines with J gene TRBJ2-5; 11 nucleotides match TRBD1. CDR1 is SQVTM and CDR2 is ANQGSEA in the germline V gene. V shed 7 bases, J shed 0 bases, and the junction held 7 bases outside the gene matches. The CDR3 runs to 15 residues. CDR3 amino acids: CSAGQGGWYQETQYF. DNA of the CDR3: TGCAGCGCGGGACAGGGGGGTTGGTACCAAGAGACCCAGTACTTC.

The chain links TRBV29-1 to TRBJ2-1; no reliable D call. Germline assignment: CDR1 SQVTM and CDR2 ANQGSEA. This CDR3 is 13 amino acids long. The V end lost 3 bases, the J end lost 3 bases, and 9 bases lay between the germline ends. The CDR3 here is CSVEGLNYNEQFF. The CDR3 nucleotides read TGCAGCGTTGAGGGTCTGAACTACAATGAGCAGTTCTTC.

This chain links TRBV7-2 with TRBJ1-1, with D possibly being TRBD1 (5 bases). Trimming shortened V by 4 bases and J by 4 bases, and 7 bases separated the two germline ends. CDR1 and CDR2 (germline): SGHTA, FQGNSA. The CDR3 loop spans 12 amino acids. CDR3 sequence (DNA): TGTGCCAGCAGCTACGGGGGCACTGAAGCTTTCTTT. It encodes CASSYGGTEAFF.

This CDR3 reads CASSQGRTGRETQYF. In DNA form, the CDR3 reads TGTGCCAGCAGCCAAGGTCGGACAGGGAGGGAGACCCAGTACTTC. The chain combines TRBV27 with TRBJ2-5; 8 nucleotides align to TRBD1. Germline CDR1 MNHEY, CDR2 SMNVEV (reference sequence). Trimming cost V 6 bases and J 5 bases; bases outside gene matches: 11. The CDR3 consists of 15 residues.

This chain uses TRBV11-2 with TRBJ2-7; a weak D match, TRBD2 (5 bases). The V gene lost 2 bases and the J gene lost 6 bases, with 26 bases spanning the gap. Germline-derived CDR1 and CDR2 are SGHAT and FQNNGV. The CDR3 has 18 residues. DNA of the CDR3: TGTGCCAGCAGCTTACCTCCCCTAGGGCGGCGAGGGCCCTCCGAGCAGTACTTC. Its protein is CASSLPPLGRRGPSEQYF.

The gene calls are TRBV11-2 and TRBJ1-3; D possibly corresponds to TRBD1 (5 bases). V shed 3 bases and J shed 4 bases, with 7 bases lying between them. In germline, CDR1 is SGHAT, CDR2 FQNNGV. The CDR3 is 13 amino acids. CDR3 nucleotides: TGTGCCAGCAGCTTTACAGGAGGAAACACCATATATTTT. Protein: CASSFTGGNTIYF.

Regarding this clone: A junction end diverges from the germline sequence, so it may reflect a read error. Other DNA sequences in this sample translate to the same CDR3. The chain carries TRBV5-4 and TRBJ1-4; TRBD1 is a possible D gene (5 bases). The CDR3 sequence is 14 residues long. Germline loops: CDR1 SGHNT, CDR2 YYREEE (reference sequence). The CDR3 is CASSSGGAGEKLFF. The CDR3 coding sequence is TGTGCTAGCAGCTCGGGTGGGGCTGGTGAAAAACTGTTTTTT.

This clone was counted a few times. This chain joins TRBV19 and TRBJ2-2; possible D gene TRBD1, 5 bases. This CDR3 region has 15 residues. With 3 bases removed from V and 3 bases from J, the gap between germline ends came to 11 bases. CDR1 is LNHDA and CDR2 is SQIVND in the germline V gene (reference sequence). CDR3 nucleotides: TGTGCCAGTAGTATCCTGACAGAACACACCGGGGAGCTGTTTTTT. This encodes CASSILTEHTGELFF.

The CDR3 loop is CASSEASGGAYEQYF. In DNA form, the CDR3 reads TGTGCCAGCAGTGAAGCTAGCGGGGGGGCCTACGAGCAGTACTTC. The chain recombines TRBV6-1 with TRBJ2-7; 11 bases fit TRBD2. V trimming: 0 bases; J trimming: 2 bases; junction bases outside the gene matches: 0. The CDR3 is 15 amino acids. From germline, CDR1 is MNHNS and CDR2 SASEGT.

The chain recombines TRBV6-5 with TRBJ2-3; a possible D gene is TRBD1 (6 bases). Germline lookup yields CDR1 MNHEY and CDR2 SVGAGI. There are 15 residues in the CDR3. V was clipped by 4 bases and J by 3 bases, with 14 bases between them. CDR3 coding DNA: TGTGCCAGCAGTTCTACAGGGTTGGGGACAGATACGCAGTATTTT. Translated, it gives CASSSTGLGTDTQYF.

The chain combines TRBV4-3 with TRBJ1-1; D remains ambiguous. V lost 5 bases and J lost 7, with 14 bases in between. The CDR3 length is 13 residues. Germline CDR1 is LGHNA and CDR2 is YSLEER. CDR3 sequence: CASSSFAGSEAFF. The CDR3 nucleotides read TGCGCCAGCAGCTCCTTCGCAGGAAGTGAAGCTTTCTTT.

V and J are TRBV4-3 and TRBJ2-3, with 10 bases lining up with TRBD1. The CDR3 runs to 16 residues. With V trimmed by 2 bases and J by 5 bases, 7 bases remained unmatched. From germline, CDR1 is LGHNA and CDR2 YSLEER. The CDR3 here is CASSQQTGTGVDTQYF. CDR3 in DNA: TGCGCCAGCAGCCAACAAACCGGGACAGGGGTAGATACGCAGTATTTT.

The CDR3 loop is CASKEDRRPNTGELFF. CDR3 DNA sequence: TGTGCCAGTAAGGAGGATCGCAGGCCGAACACCGGGGAGCTGTTTTTT. J is TRBJ2-2 and V is TRBV19, with D maybe TRBD2 (5 bases). Germline CDR1 is LNHDA and CDR2 is SQIVND (reference sequence). V was clipped by 7 bases and J by 0 bases, with 15 bases between them. The CDR3 runs 16 residues. The variable domain in full, completed from reference TRBV19 and TRBJ2-2, reads DGGITQSPKYLFRKEGQNVTLSCEQNLNHDAMYWYRQDPGQGLRLIYYSQIVNDFQKGDIAEGYSVSREKKESFPLTVTSAQKNPTAFYLCASKEDRRPNTGELFFGEGSRLTVL.

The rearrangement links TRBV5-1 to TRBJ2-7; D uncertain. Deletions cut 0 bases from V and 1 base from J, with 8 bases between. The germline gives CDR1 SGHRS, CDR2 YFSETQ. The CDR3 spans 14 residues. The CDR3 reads CASSLVGRSYEQYF. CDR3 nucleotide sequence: TGCGCCAGCAGCTTGGTGGGCAGGTCCTACGAGCAGTACTTC. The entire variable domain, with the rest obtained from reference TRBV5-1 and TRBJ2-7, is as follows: KAGVTQTPRYLIKTRGQQVTLSCSPISGHRSVSWYQQTPGQGLQFLFEYFSETQRNKGNFPGRFSGRQFSNSRSEMNVSTLELGDSALYLCASSLVGRSYEQYFGPGTRLTVT.

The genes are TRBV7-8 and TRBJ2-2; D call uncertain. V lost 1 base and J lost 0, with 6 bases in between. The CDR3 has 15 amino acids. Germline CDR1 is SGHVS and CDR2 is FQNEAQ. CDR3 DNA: TGTGCCAGCAGCTTAGGTCAGGCGAACACCGGGGAGCTGTTTTTT. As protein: CASSLGQANTGELFF.

The CDR3 here is CASNDRGWANVLTF. For the CDR3, the DNA is TGTGCCAGCAACGACAGGGGATGGGCCAACGTCCTGACTTTC. The rearrangement joins TRBV6-1 to TRBJ2-6, with 8 bases identical to TRBD1. The CDR3 is made up of 14 amino acids. The germline CDR1 and CDR2 sequences are MNHNS and SASEGT. The V gene end was trimmed by 7 bases and the J gene end by 5 bases; junction bases not matched to a gene: 4.

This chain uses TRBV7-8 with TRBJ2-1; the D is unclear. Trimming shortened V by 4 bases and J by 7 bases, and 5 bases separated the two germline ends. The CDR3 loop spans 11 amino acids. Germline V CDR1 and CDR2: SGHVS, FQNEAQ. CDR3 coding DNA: TGTGCCAGCAGCTCGACTAATGAGCAGTTCTTC. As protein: CASSSTNEQFF. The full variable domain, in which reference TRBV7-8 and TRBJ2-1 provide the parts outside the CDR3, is GAGVSQSPRYKVAKRGQDVALRCDPISGHVSLFWYQQALGQGPEFLTYFQNEAQLDKSGLPSDRFFAERPEGSVSTLKIQRTQQEDSAVYLCASSSTNEQFFGPGTRLTVL.

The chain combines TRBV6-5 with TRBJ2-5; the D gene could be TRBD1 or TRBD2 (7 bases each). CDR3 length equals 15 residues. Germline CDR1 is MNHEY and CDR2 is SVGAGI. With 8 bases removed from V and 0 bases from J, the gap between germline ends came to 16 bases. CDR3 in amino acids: CASSPAGGDQETQYF. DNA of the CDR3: TGTGCCAGCTCCCCGGCAGGGGGGGACCAAGAGACCCAGTACTTC.

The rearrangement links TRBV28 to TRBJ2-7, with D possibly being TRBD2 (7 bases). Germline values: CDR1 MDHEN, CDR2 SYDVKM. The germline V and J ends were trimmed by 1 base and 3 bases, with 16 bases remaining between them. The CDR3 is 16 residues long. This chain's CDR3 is CASSLFWRGTRYEQYF. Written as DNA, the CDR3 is TGTGCCAGCAGTTTATTTTGGCGGGGGACACGCTACGAGCAGTACTTC.

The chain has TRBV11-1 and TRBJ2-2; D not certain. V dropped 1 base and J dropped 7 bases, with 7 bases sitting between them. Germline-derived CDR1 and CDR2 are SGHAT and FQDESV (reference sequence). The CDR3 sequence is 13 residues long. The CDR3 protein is CASSLGNNGELFF. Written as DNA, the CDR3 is TGTGCCAGCAGCTTAGGGAATAACGGGGAGCTGTTTTTT. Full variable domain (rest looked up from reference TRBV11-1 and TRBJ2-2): EAEVAQSPRYKITEKSQAVAFWCDPISGHATLYWYRQILGQGPELLVQFQDESVVDDSQLPKDRFSAERLKGVDSTLKIQPAELGDSAMYLCASSLGNNGELFFGEGSRLTVL.

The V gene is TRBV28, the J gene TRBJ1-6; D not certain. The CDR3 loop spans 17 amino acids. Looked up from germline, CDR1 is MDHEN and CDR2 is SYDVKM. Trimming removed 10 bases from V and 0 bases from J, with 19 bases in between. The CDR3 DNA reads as TGTGCCACCACGCCGATTCGACGGAGCTCCTATAATTCACCCCTCCACTTT. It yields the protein CATTPIRRSSYNSPLHF.

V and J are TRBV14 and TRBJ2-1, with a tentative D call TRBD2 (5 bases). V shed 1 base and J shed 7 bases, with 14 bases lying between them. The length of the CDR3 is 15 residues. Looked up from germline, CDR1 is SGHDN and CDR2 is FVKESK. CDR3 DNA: TGTGCCAGCAGCCAAGTAGGGAGACTACAAAATGAGCAGTTCTTC. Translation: CASSQVGRLQNEQFF.

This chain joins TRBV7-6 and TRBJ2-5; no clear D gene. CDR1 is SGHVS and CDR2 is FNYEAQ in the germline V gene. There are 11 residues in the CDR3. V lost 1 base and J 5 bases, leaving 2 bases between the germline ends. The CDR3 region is CASSLVETQYF. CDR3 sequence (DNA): TGTGCCAGCAGCTTAGTGGAGACCCAGTACTTC.

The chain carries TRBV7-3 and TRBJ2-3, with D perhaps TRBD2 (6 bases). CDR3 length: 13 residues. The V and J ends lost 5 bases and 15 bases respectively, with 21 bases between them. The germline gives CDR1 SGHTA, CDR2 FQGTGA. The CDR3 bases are TGTGCCAGCAGCCCCTGGGCCGGGACTTTCCAATATTTT. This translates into CASSPWAGTFQYF. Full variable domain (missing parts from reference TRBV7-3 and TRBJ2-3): GAGVSQTPSNKVTEKGKYVELRCDPISGHTALYWYRQSLGQGPEFLIYFQGTGAADDSGLPNDRFFAVRPEGSVSTLKIQRTERGDSAVYLCASSPWAGTFQYFGPGTRLTVL.

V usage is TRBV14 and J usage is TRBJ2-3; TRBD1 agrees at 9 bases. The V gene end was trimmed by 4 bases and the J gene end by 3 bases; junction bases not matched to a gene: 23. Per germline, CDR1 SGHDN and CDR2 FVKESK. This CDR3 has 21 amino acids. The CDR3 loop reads CASSLSDRDRVIVGVTDTQYF. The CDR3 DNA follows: TGTGCCAGCAGCCTTTCTGACCGGGACAGGGTTATTGTGGGTGTGACAGATACGCAGTATTTT.

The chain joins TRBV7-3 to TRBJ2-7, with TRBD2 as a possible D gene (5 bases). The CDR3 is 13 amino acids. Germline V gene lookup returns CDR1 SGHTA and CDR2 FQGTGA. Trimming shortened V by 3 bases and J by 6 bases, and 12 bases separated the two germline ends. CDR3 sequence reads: CASSFSGGSEQYF. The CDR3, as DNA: TGTGCCAGCAGCTTCAGCGGCGGTTCCGAGCAGTACTTC.